This entry describes one TCR beta chain. The antigen this receptor binds is unknown. No much larger clonotype is one base removed from it; base qualities were not supplied. Using the deep immunoSEQ assay, TCR CDR3 regions were amplified from genomic DNA by multiplex PCR. For each cell subset, the extracted genomic DNA was distributed evenly across all wells of several immunoSEQ 96-well plates, and each plate served as one replicate. For sorted subsets, approximately 200 ng of genomic DNA, equivalent to some 30,000 T cell genomes, went into each replicate PCR. Purified libraries were measured with a Qubit 3.0 fluorometer, size-checked on a Bioanalyzer 2100, and measured again with the KAPA Library Quantification kit. Each immunoSEQ 96-well plate was sequenced on its own single-read 150-cycle Illumina NextSeq 550 flow cell. In the original analysis: Because the immunoSEQ output included only junctional sequences and no quality scores, the filtering could not be the same as the filtering used for full-length reads. To assign V/J genes and CDR3, sequences were annotated using PyIR, a Python wrapper for IgBLAST v1.9, with IMGT germline references. Reads were filtered out if the reads had weak V/J assignments (E-value above 1e-6), no CDR3, stop codons, out-of-frame junctions, or ambiguous translated residues. V3J clonotypes were defined as sequences sharing the same inferred V gene, J gene, and CDR3 amino acid sequence. Percentage overlap between repertoires was computed as shared unique clonotypes divided by the size of the smaller repertoire. Three approaches were used to assess repertoire richness: RTK rarefaction, the Chao1 estimator, and Recon v2.1 estimates of unobserved clonotypes. OLGA was used to compute generation probabilities for all TCRbeta clonotypes that the gDNA method yielded from a handful of donors. TCRdb limited this immuneACCESS table to in-frame rearrangements with V and J called. A share of clones is missing; checked studies link under half to unresolved V genes, and the rest is unexplained. D and trimming were read from the DNA, whereas the V and J calls and clone size are those reported in that table. This sample is represented by more than 2 million clones; 85% to 95% of them were singletons. About 0.13% of the sample is held by the ten biggest clonotypes.

These data come from a study of shared clonotypes between healthy human individuals (dated by TCRdb to the early 2020s). Notes on the research overall: The cohort comprised a couple of women and a few men aged 18 to 49 years. To estimate repertoire size and how much clonotypes are shared between individuals, the study performed deep sequencing of blood TCR repertoires from about five healthy adults. For each donor, three plates each were used for CD4 naive and CD4 memory, two plates were used for CD8 naive, and one plate was used for CD8 memory. Different laboratories and diverse techniques were used to prepare libraries and sequence TCR repertoires, to increase sequencing depth and limit assay-specific biases. Leukapheresis yielded between about 0.85 and 9 billion PBMCs per donor.

The donors were healthy, HIV-negative adults with no recently reported acute infections or vaccinations. Every donor was a Caucasian adult living in Nashville, Tennessee, USA. CD4+ T cells were enriched by magnetic negative selection; naive cells were then positively selected on CD45RA, and the negative fraction formed the memory subset. Blood was obtained by leukapheresis, after which PBMCs were separated by Ficoll-Histopaque density gradient centrifugation and cryopreserved in liquid nitrogen vapor phase. Analytical flow cytometry was used to check the purity and quantity of each magnetically sorted T cell population. Genomic DNA was isolated from each sorted fraction and quantified by UV absorbance on a Nanodrop 2000c. The investigation overall reported the following: Larger estimated clonotype richness was generally found for naive subsets than for memory subsets. The genetic and exposure-history diversity represented was limited by the small number of donors. Sampling was restricted to blood, and TCR repertoires in tissue are likely to differ from TCR repertoires in blood. Pairwise subsampling led to the expectation that sequencing depth would affect the degree of clonotype sharing among donors. Compared with non-shared clonotypes, clonotypes shared by all four sorted-subset donors had higher generation probabilities. Sharing across a handful of donors was observed for approximately 4.6% of naive CD4, under 4% of naive CD8, 2.3% of memory CD4, and about 0.4% of memory CD8 clonotypes. Incomplete sequencing was indicated by rarefaction of sorted-subset datasets, despite the large sequencing depth.

The CDR3 holds 13 amino acids from the cysteine to the phenylalanine. Only the CDR3 region is kept as DNA, spanning 39 bases read in frame from base 1. V is clipped by 7 bases and J by 3 bases, and the sequence between their germline boundaries is 16 bases long. Per the germline V gene, SQVTM is the CDR1 and ANQGSEA is the CDR2. This receptor was taken from a man younger than 35 in good health. Material for sequencing was naive CD4+ T cells sorted from blood. Per the publication, the cell subset or site label means: CD45RA+ positively selected. The rearranged segments are TRBV29-1 and TRBJ2-7; a tentative D call is TRBD1 (6 bases match). Read as DNA, the sequence is TGCAGCGGATCTACAGGGTTACGCTACGAGCAGTACTTC. Its protein reads: CSGSTGLRYEQYF.